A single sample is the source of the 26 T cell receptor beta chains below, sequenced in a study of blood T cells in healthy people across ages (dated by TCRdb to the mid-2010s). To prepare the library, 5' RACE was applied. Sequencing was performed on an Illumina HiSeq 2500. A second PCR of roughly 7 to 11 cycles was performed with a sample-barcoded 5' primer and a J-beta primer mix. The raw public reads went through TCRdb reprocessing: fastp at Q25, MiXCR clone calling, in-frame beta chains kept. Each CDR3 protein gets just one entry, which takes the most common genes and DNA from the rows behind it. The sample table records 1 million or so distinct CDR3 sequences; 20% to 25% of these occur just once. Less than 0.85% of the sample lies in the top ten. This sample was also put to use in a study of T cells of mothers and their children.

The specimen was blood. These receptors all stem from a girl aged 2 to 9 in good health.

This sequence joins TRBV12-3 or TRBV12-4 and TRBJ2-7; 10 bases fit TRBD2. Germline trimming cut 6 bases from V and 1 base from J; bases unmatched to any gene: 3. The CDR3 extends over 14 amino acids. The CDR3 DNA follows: TGTGCCAGCAGGCCTAGCGGGAGTTCCTACGAGCAGTACTTC. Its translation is CASRPSGSSYEQYF.

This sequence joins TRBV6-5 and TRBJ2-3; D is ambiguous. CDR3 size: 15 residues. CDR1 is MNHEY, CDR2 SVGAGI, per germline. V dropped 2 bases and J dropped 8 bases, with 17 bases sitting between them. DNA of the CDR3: TGTGCCAGCAGTTACCCAGAACATACCGATGCTACGCAGTATTTT. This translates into CASSYPEHTDATQYF.

CDR3 sequence: CSAPGLAGGNSYNEQFF. The CDR3 coding sequence is TGCAGCGCCCCGGGACTAGCGGGAGGCAACTCCTACAATGAGCAGTTCTTC. V gene TRBV29-1 combines with J gene TRBJ2-1; 15 bases are a match to TRBD2. The CDR3 is 17 amino acids. Trimming cost V 7 bases and J 0 bases; bases outside gene matches: 7. The germline CDR1 and CDR2 sequences are SQVTM and ANQGSEA.

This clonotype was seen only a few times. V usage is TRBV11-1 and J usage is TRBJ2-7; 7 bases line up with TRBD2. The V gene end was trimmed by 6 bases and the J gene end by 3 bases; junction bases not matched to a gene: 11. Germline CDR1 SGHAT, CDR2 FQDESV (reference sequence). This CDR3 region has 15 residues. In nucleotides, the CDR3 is TGTGCCAGCAGTCGGGGGGTTGGACGTGACTACGAGCAGTACTTC. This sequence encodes CASSRGVGRDYEQYF. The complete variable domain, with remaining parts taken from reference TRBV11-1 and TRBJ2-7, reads EAEVAQSPRYKITEKSQAVAFWCDPISGHATLYWYRQILGQGPELLVQFQDESVVDDSQLPKDRFSAERLKGVDSTLKIQPAELGDSAMYLCASSRGVGRDYEQYFGPGTRLTVT.

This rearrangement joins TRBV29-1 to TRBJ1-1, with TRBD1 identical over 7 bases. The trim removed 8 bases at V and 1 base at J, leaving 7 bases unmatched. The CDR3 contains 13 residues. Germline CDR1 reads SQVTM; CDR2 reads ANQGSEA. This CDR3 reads CSTHRGPNTEAFF. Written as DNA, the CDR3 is TGCAGCACTCACAGGGGCCCGAACACTGAAGCTTTCTTT.

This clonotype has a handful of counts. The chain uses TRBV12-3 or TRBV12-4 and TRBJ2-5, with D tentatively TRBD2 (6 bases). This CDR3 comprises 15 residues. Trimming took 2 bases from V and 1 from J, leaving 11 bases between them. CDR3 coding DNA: TGTGCCAGCAGTTTAAATAGCGGCCCCCAAGAGACCCAGTACTTC. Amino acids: CASSLNSGPQETQYF.

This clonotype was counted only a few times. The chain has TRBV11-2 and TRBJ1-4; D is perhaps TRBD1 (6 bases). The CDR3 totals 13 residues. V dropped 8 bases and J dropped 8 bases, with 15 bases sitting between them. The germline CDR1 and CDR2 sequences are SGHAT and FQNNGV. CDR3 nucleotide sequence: TGTGCCAGCGAGACAGGTTACGGCGAAAAACTGTTTTTT. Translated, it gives CASETGYGEKLFF.

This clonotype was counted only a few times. CDR3 sequence reads: CASSLTELAGAQFF. CDR3 bases: TGTGCCAGCAGCTTAACTGAGTTAGCGGGGGCGCAGTTCTTC. The gene calls are TRBV5-6 and TRBJ2-1; 9 nucleotides match TRBD2. CDR3 size: 14 residues. Germline loops: CDR1 SGHDT, CDR2 YYEEEE. The V gene end was trimmed by 2 bases and the J gene end by 12 bases; junction bases not matched to a gene: 9.

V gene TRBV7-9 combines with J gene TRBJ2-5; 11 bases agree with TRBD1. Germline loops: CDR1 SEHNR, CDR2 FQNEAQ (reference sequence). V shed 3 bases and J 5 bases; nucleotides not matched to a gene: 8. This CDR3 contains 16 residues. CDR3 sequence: CASSFPDRGQDETQYF. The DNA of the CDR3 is TGTGCCAGCAGCTTCCCGGACAGGGGGCAAGATGAGACCCAGTACTTC.

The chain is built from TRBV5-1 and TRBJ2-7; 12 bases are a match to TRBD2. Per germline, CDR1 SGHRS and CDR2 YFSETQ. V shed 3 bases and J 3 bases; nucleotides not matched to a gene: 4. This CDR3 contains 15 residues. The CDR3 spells CASSWTSGMIYEQYF. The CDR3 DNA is TGCGCCAGCAGCTGGACTAGCGGGATGATCTACGAGCAGTACTTC. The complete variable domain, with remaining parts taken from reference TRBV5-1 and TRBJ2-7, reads KAGVTQTPRYLIKTRGQQVTLSCSPISGHRSVSWYQQTPGQGLQFLFEYFSETQRNKGNFPGRFSGRQFSNSRSEMNVSTLELGDSALYLCASSWTSGMIYEQYFGPGTRLTVT.

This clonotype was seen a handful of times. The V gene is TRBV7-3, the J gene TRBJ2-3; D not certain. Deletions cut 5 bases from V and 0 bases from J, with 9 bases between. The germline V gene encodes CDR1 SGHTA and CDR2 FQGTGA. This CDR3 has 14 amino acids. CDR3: CASSLRVSTDTQYF. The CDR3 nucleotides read TGTGCCAGCAGCCTAAGGGTTAGCACAGATACGCAGTATTTT. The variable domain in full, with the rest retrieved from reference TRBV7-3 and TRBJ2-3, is GAGVSQTPSNKVTEKGKYVELRCDPISGHTALYWYRQSLGQGPEFLIYFQGTGAADDSGLPNDRFFAVRPEGSVSTLKIQRTERGDSAVYLCASSLRVSTDTQYFGPGTRLTVL.

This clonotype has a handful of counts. The CDR3 sequence: CASSQAGLVEETQYF. The CDR3 DNA is TGTGCCAGCAGCCAAGCGGGTCTTGTGGAAGAGACCCAGTACTTC. The rearrangement uses TRBV11-1 and TRBJ2-5; D perhaps matches TRBD2 (6 bases). The CDR3 sequence is 15 residues long. Germline V gene data show CDR1 as SGHAT and CDR2 as FQDESV (reference sequence). V dropped 5 bases and J dropped 3 bases, with 16 bases sitting between them.

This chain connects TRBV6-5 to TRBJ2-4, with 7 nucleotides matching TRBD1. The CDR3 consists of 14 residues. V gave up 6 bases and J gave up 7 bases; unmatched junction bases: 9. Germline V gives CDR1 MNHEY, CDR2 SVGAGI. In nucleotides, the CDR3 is TGTGCCAGCAGCCCCGGGACAGTCAACAACATTCAGTACTTC. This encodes CASSPGTVNNIQYF.

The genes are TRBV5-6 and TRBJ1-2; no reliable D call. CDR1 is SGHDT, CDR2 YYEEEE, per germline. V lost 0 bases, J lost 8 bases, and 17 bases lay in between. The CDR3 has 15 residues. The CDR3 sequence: CASSLDDNRVLGYTF. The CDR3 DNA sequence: TGTGCCAGCAGCTTGGATGACAACCGGGTATTAGGCTACACCTTC. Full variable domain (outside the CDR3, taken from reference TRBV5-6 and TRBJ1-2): DAGVTQSPTHLIKTRGQQVTLRCSPKSGHDTVSWYQQALGQGPQFIFQYYEEEERQRGNFPDRFSGHQFPNYSSELNVNALLLGDSALYLCASSLDDNRVLGYTFGSGTRLTVV.

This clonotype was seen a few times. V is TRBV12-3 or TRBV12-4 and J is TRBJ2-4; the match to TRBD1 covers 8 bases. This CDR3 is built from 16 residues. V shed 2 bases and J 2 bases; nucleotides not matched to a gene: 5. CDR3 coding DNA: TGTGCCAGCAGTTTACAGGGGGCCGAGACCAAAAACATTCAGTACTTC. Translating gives CASSLQGAETKNIQYF.

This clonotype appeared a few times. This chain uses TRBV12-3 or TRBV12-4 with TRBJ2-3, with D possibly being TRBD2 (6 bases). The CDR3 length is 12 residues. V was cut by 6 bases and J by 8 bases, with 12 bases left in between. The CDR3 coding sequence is TGTGCCAGCAGCACCCTGGGGGGTACGCAGTATTTT. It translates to CASSTLGGTQYF.

CDR3 in amino acids: CASSSQHQETQYF. In DNA, the CDR3 is TGTGCCAGCAGTTCGCAACACCAAGAGACCCAGTACTTC. The rearrangement joins TRBV27 to TRBJ2-5, with D uncertain. The V gene's germline CDR1 is MNHEY and CDR2 SMNVEV (reference sequence). Trimming took off 4 bases at V and 0 bases at J, with 6 bases between the two ends. The CDR3 is 13 amino acids.

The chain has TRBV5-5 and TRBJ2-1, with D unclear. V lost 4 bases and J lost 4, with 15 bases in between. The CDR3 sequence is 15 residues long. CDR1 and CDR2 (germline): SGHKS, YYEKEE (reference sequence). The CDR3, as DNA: TGTGCCAGCAGCGGATCCCTCCCACTATACAATGAGCAGTTCTTC. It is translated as CASSGSLPLYNEQFF.

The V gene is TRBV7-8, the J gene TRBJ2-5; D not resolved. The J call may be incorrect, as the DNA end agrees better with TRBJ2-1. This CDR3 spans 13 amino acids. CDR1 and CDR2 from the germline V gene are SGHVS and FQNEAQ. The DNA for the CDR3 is TGTGCCAGCAGCTTAGCGCCCCGGAATGAGCAGTTCTTC. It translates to CASSLAPRNEQFF.

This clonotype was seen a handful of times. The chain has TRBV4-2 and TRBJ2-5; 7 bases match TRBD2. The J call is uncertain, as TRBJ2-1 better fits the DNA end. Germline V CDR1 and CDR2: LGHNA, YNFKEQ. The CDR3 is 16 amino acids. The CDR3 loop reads CASSQDLLADFNEQFF. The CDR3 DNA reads TGTGCCAGCAGCCAAGATCTTCTAGCGGATTTTAATGAGCAGTTCTTC.

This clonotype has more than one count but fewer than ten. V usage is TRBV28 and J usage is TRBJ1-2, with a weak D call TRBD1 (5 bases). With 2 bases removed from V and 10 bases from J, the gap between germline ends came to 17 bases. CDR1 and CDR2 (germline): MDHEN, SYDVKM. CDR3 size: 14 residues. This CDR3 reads CASSLIQGGLPYTF. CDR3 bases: TGTGCCAGCAGTTTAATCCAGGGCGGATTACCCTACACCTTC.

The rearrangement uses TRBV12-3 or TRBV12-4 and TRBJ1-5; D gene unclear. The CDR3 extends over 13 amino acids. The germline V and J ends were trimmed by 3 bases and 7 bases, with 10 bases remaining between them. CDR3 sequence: CASSLSSEQPQHF. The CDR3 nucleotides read TGTGCCAGCAGTTTGTCTTCCGAACAGCCCCAGCATTTT.

The CDR3 DNA reads TGTGCCAGCAGTGGATTGGATAGCAATCAGCCCCAGCATTTT. Its translation: CASSGLDSNQPQHF. This sequence joins TRBV2 and TRBJ1-5; no clear D gene. V was shortened by 4 bases and J by 0 bases, with 7 bases between the two germline ends. Germline loops: CDR1 SNHLY, CDR2 FYNNEI. The CDR3 runs to 14 residues.

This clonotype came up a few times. Written as DNA, the CDR3 is TGTGCCAGCAGTGATTGGGGACTAGCCGTCAATGAGCAGTTCTTC. Its protein product is CASSDWGLAVNEQFF. The chain couples TRBV6-1 to TRBJ2-1; 9 bases match TRBD2. Germline V gives CDR1 MNHNS, CDR2 SASEGT. The junction had 6 bases not matched to a gene; V was cut back by 3 bases and J by 6 bases. The CDR3 has 15 amino acids.

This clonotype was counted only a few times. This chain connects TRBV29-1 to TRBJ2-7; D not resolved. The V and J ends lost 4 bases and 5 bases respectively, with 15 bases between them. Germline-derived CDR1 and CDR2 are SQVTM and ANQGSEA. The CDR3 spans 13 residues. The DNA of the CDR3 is TGCAGCGTTGTCACACGCCTTTCGGACGAGCAGTACTTC. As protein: CSVVTRLSDEQYF.

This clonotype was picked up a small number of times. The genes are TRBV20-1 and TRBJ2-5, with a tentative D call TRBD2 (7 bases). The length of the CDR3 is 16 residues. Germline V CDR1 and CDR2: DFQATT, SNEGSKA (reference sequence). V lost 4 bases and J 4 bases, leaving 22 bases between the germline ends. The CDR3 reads CSAIGFGGPYRETQYF. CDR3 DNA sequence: TGCAGTGCTATAGGGTTCGGGGGGCCATATCGAGAGACCCAGTACTTC.